This T cell receptor (beta chain) was profiled in a study of CD8 T cell repertoires and HIV-1 epitope variants. The overall study: Each of Twenty-five Gag and Nef epitope peptides stimulated a separate culture.

The CDR3 is 14 residues long. V lost 10 bases and J lost 10; bases outside the gene matches: 13. The germline CDR1 and CDR2 sequences are SEHNR and FQNEAQ (reference sequence). Study-level results: Ten or so TCR beta clonotypes were antigen-specific, more than five apparently recognizing autologous or escape variants.

As to this clone: The antigen is unknown.

Produced via immunoSEQ multiplex PCR; TCRdb's table is partial and in-frame only. The table records about 3,700 clones, approximately 70% of them present only once. The specimen sequenced was cultured CD8+ T cells derived from PBMCs. This chain connects TRBV7-9 to TRBJ2-1; 10 nucleotides agree with TRBD2. The sequence derives from a male donor with HIV. The CDR3 protein is CATRADSLAGEQFF. CDR3 DNA sequence: TGTGCCACCAGGGCAGATTCACTAGCGGGGGAGCAGTTCTTC.